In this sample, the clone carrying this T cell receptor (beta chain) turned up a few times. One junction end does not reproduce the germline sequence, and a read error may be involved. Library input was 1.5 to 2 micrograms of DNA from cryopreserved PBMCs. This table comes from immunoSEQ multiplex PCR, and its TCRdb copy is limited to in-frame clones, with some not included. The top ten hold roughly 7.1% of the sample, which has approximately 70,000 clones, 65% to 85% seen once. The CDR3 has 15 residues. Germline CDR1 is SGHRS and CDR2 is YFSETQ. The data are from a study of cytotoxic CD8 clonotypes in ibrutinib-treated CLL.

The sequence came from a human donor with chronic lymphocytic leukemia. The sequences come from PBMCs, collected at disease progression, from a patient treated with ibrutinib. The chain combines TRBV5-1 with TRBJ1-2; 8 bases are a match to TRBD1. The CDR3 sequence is CASSLGPGQVLYSPF. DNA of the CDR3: TGCGCCAGCAGCTTGGGACCGGGACAGGTGCTATATTCGCCCTTC.